This T cell receptor beta chain comes out of a study of T cell changes during pregnancy in multiple sclerosis. The assay was immunoSEQ multiplex PCR, and TCRdb's table has in-frame clones only and misses some. This table holds fewer than 95,000 clones, 80% to 95% found once. This clone was observed once. The sequences come from peripheral blood, collected in the first trimester of pregnancy. The receptor was derived from a female donor in good health, enrolled as a control in a pregnancy study.

The CDR3 reads CASRPSAGELFF. Here the CDR3 DNA reads TGTGCCAGCAGGCCATCCGCCGGGGAGCTGTTTTTT. V is TRBV19 and J is TRBJ2-2; D is unresolved. The CDR3 sequence is 12 residues long. The germline CDR1 and CDR2 sequences are LNHDA and SQIVND (reference sequence). Trimming removed 9 bases at V and 6 bases at J, with 11 bases between.